These 8 T cell receptor beta chains originate from one sample sequenced in a study of cytomegalovirus exposure and HLA in healthy donors. The PCR employed 60 Vbeta primers together with 13 Jbeta primers. The repertoire was sequenced with immunoSEQ multiplex PCR; TCRdb's copy has only in-frame clones and lacks some. The repertoire holds 200,000 to 250,000 clones, with approximately 80% as singletons. The specimen was PBMCs. These receptors originate from a man aged 25-40 years in good health and CMV-seronegative.

Details on this clone: The identical CDR3 is also encoded by other nucleotide sequences in the sample. The V call is TRBV2, the J call TRBJ2-3, with TRBD1 matching 8 bases. The CDR3 is 14 amino acids. Per germline, CDR1 SNHLY and CDR2 FYNNEI. The junction had 11 bases not matched to a gene; V was cut back by 9 bases and J by 6 bases. The CDR3 region has the DNA TGTGCCAGTCGGATGGGGACAGGAAAGGATACGCAGTATTTT. Translated, it gives CASRMGTGKDTQYF.

J is TRBJ1-5 and V is TRBV19; 9 nucleotides line up with TRBD1. CDR1 LNHDA and CDR2 SQIVND come from the germline V gene (reference sequence). CDR3 length: 17 amino acids. With 8 bases clipped from V and 1 base from J, the junction kept 12 bases outside the gene matches. Written as DNA, the CDR3 is TGTGCCAGTCACCCCGGGACAGGGTGGACAAGCAATCAGCCCCAGCATTTT. This gives the protein CASHPGTGWTSNQPQHF.

This clone was seen more than once but under ten times. This chain joins TRBV28 and TRBJ1-2; D is unresolved. Per the germline V gene, CDR1 is MDHEN and CDR2 is SYDVKM. Trimming cost V 8 bases and J 2 bases, with 9 bases left between them. CDR3 length: 12 residues. CDR3 sequence reads: CASAGSNYGYTF. CDR3 nucleotide sequence: TGTGCCAGCGCGGGCTCGAACTATGGCTACACCTTC.

V usage is TRBV6-1 and J usage is TRBJ2-5; 9 positions agree with TRBD2. Germline assignment: CDR1 MNHNS and CDR2 SASEGT. CDR3 length: 18 residues. The ends lost 3 bases at V and 5 bases at J; junction bases unmatched: 16. In DNA, the CDR3 is TGTGCCAGCAGTGACCTGGGGGCGGGGGGGCCGGGGGGGGAGACCCAGTACTTC. Encoded protein: CASSDLGAGGPGGETQYF.

The V gene is TRBV28, the J gene TRBJ2-2, with 7 bases identical to TRBD2. The length of the CDR3 is 14 residues. V lost 6 bases and J lost 0; bases outside the gene matches: 1. Germline CDR1 reads MDHEN; CDR2 reads SYDVKM. CDR3 in DNA: TGTGCCAGCAGGAGCGGGGCGAACACCGGGGAGCTGTTTTTT. Translating it yields CASRSGANTGELFF.

This clone was detected once. The rearrangement links TRBV28 to TRBJ2-7; D possibly corresponds to TRBD2 (6 bases). Germline CDR1 reads MDHEN; CDR2 reads SYDVKM. The CDR3 contains 14 residues. The DNA for the CDR3 is TGTGCAACGGAGGTGGGACTCCCCTACTACGAGCAGTACTTC. Translating it yields CATEVGLPYYEQYF. Full variable domain (missing parts from reference TRBV28 and TRBJ2-7): DVKVTQSSRYLVKRTGEKVFLECVQDMDHENMFWYRQDPGLGLRLIYFSYDVKMKEKGDIPEGYSVSREKKERFSLILESASTNQTSMYLCATEVGLPYYEQYFGPGTRLTVT.

This chain uses TRBV28 with TRBJ2-3, with D perhaps TRBD2 (5 bases). The V end was cut by 8 bases, the J end by 2 bases, with 17 bases between. From germline, CDR1 is MDHEN and CDR2 SYDVKM. The CDR3 length is 15 residues. CDR3 sequence reads: CASLTTGKYTDTQYF. The CDR3 DNA follows: TGTGCCAGCCTAACCACGGGGAAGTACACAGATACGCAGTATTTT. Variable domain in full (rest from reference TRBV28 and TRBJ2-3): DVKVTQSSRYLVKRTGEKVFLECVQDMDHENMFWYRQDPGLGLRLIYFSYDVKMKEKGDIPEGYSVSREKKERFSLILESASTNQTSMYLCASLTTGKYTDTQYFGPGTRLTVL.

This clone was picked up one time. This sequence joins TRBV10-2 and TRBJ1-1; D ambiguous. The CDR3 is made up of 13 amino acids. CDR1 is WSHSY and CDR2 is SAAADI in the germline V gene. Trimming removed 6 bases at V and 0 bases at J, with 8 bases between. The CDR3 DNA reads as TGCGCCAGCAGAGCCTCAATGAACACTGAAGCTTTCTTT. Its translation: CASRASMNTEAFF.